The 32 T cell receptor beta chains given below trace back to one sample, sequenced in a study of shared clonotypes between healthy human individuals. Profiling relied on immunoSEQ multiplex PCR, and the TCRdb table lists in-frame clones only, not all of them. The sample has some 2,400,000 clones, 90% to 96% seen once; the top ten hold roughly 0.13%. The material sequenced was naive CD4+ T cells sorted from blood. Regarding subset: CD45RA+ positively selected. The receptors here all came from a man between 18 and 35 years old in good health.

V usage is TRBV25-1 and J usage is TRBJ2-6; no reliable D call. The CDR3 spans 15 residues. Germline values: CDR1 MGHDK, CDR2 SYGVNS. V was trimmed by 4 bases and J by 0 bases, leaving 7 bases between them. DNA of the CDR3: TGTGCCAGCAGTGGGGTTAACTCTGGGGCCAACGTCCTGACTTTC. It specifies CASSGVNSGANVLTF.

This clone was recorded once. CDR3 sequence (DNA): TGCGCCAGCAGCTTGGCAGGGCCTGACTATGGCTACACCTTC. This sequence encodes CASSLAGPDYGYTF. The chain carries TRBV5-1 and TRBJ1-2; maybe TRBD1 (5 bases). The CDR3 length is 14 residues. The V end was cut by 0 bases, the J end by 3 bases, with 9 bases between. Germline loops: CDR1 SGHRS, CDR2 YFSETQ.

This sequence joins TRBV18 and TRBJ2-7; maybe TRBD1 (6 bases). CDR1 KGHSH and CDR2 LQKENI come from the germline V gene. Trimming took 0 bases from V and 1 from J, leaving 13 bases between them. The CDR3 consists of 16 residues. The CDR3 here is CASSPPQGHRSYEQYF. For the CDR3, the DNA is TGTGCCAGCTCACCACCCCAGGGGCACCGGTCCTACGAGCAGTACTTC.

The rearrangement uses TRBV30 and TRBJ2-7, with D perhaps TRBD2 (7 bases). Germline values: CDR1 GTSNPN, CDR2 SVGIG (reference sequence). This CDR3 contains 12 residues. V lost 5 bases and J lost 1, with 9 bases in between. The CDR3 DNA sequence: TGTGCCTGGGAGGGGGGGTCCTACGAGCAGTACTTC. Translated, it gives CAWEGGSYEQYF.

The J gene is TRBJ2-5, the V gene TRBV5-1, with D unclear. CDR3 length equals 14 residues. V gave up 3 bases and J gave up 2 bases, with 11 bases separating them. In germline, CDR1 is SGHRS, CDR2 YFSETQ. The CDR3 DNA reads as TGCGCCAGCAGCTGGGCAGTCGATCAAGAGACCCAGTACTTC. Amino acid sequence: CASSWAVDQETQYF. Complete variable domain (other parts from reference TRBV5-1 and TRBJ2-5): KAGVTQTPRYLIKTRGQQVTLSCSPISGHRSVSWYQQTPGQGLQFLFEYFSETQRNKGNFPGRFSGRQFSNSRSEMNVSTLELGDSALYLCASSWAVDQETQYFGPGTRLLVL.

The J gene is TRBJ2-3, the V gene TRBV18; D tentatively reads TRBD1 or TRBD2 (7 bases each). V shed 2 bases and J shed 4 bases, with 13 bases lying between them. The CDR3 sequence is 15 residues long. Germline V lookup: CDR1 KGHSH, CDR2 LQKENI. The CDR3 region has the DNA TGTGCCAGCTCACCAGTCCCAGGGGGGGCAGATACGCAGTATTTT. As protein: CASSPVPGGADTQYF.

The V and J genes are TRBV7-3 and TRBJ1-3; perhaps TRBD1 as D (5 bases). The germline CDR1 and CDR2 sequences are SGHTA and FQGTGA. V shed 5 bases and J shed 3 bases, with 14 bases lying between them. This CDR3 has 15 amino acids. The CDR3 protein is CASSTGTADGNTIYF. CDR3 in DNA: TGTGCCAGCAGCACCGGGACGGCCGATGGAAACACCATATATTTT. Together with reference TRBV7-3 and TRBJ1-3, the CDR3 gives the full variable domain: GAGVSQTPSNKVTEKGKYVELRCDPISGHTALYWYRQSLGQGPEFLIYFQGTGAADDSGLPNDRFFAVRPEGSVSTLKIQRTERGDSAVYLCASSTGTADGNTIYFGEGSWLTVV.

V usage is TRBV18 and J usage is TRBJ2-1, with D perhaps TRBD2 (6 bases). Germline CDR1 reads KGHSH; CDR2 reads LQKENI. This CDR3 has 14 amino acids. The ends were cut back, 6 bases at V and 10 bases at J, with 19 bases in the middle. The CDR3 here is CASSPSPAGREQFF. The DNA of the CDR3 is TGTGCCAGCTCCCCCTCTCCAGCGGGCAGGGAGCAGTTCTTC.

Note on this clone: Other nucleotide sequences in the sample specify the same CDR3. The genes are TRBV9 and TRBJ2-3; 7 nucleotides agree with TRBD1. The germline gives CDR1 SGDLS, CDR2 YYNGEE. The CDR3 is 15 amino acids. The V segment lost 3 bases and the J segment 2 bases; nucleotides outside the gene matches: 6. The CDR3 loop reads CASSARDSYTDTQYF. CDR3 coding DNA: TGTGCCAGCAGCGCCCGGGACAGTTACACAGATACGCAGTATTTT.

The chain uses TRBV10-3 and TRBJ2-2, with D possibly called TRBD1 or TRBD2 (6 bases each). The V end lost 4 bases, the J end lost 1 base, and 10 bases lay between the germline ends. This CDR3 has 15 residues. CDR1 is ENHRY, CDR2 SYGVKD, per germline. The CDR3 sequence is CAISAGAGNTGELFF. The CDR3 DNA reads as TGTGCCATCAGTGCGGGGGCGGGGAACACCGGGGAGCTGTTTTTT.

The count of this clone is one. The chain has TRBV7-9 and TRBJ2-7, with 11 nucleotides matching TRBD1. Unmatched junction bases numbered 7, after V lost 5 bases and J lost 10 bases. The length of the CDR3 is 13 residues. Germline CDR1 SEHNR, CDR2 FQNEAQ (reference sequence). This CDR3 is CASSRGQGVSQYF. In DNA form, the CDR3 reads TGTGCCAGCAGCCGGGGACAGGGGGTATCTCAGTACTTC. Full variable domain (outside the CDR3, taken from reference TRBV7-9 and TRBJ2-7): DTGVSQNPRHKITKRGQNVTFRCDPISEHNRLYWYRQTLGQGPEFLTYFQNEAQLEKSRLLSDRFSAERPKGSFSTLEIQRTEQGDSAMYLCASSRGQGVSQYFGPGTRLTVT.

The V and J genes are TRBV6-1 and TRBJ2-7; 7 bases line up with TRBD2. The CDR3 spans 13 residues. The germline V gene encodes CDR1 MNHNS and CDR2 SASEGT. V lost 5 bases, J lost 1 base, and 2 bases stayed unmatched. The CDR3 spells CASSPGGSYEQYF. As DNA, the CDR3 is TGTGCCAGCAGTCCGGGGGGTTCCTACGAGCAGTACTTC.

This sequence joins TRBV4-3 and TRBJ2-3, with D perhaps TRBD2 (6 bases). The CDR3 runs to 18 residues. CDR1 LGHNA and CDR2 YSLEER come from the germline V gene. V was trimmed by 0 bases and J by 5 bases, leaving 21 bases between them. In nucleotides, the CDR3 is TGCGCCAGCAGCCAAGATCATCCGAGACTAGAGGATTTAGATACGCAGTATTTT. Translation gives CASSQDHPRLEDLDTQYF.

The CDR3: CASSHGSDIRLTDTQYF. The CDR3 DNA follows: TGCGCCAGCAGCCACGGATCGGACATCCGACTCACAGATACGCAGTATTTT. This chain connects TRBV4-1 to TRBJ2-3, with D tentatively TRBD1 (5 bases). V was cut by 3 bases and J by 2 bases, with 18 bases left in between. Germline V gene data show CDR1 as MGHRA and CDR2 as YSYEKL. CDR3 length equals 17 residues.

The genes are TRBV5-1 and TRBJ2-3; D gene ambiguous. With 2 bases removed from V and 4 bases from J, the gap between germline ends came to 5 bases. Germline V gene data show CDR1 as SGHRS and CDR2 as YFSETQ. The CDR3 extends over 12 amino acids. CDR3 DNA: TGCGCCAGCAGCTTTTATCCAGATACGCAGTATTTT. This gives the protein CASSFYPDTQYF.

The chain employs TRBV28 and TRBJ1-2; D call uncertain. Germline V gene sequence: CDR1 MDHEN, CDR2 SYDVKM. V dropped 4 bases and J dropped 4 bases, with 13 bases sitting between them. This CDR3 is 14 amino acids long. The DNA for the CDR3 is TGTGCCAGCAGTTCACCCGACCGAAGCTATGGCTACACCTTC. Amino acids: CASSSPDRSYGYTF.

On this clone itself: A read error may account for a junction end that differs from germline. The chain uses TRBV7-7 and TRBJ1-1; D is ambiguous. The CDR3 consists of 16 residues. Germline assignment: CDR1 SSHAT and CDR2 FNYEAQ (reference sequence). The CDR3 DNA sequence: TGTGCTAGCACCTTAGCAGTAATCACCATGAACACTGAAGCTTTCTTT. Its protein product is CASTLAVITMNTEAFF.

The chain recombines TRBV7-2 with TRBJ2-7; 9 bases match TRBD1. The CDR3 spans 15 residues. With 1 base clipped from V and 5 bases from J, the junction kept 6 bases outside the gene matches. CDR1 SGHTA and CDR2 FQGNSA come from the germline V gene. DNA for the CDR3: TGTGCCAGCAGCTTAGGGGACAGGGTAAGGAACGAGCAGTACTTC. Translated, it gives CASSLGDRVRNEQYF.

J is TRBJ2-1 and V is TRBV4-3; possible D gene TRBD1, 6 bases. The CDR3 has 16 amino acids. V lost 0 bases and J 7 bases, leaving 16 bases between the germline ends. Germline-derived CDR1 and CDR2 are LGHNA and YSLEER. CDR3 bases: TGCGCCAGCAGCCAAGAGGGACATACCTTTGGGAATGAGCAGTTCTTC. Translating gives CASSQEGHTFGNEQFF.

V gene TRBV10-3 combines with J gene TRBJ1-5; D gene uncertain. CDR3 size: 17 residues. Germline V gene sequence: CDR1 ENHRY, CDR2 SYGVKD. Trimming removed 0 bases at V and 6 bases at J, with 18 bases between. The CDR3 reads CAISESTGEQRSQPQHF. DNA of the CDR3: TGTGCCATCAGTGAGTCGACGGGTGAACAGAGGAGTCAGCCCCAGCATTTT.

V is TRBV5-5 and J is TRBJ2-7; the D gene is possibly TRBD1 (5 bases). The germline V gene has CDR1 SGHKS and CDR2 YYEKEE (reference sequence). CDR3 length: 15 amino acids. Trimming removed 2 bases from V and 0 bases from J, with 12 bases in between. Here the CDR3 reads CASSFGAKVSYEQYF. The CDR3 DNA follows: TGTGCCAGCAGCTTTGGGGCAAAGGTCTCCTACGAGCAGTACTTC.

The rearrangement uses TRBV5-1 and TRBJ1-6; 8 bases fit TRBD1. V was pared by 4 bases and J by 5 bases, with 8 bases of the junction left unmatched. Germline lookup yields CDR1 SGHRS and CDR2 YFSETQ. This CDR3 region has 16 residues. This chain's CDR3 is CASSKGGTGNNSPLHF. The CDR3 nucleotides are TGCGCCAGCAGCAAGGGGGGGACAGGCAATAATTCACCCCTCCACTTT.

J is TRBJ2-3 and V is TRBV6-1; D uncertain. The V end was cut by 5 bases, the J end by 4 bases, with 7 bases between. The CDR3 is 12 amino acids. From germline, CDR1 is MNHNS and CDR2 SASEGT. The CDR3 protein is CASSTAADTQYF. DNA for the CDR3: TGTGCCAGCAGTACGGCCGCAGATACGCAGTATTTT.

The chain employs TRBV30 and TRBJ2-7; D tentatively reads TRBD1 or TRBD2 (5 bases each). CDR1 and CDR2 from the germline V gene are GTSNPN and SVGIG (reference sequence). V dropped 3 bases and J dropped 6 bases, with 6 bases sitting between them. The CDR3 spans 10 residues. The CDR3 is CAWRGVEQYF. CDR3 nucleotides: TGTGCCTGGAGGGGGGTCGAGCAGTACTTC.

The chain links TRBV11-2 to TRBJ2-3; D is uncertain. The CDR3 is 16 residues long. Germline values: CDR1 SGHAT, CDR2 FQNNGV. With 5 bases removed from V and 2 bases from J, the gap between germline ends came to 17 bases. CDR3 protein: CASSLGSFPSTDTQYF. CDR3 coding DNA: TGTGCCAGCAGCCTGGGCAGTTTCCCTTCCACAGATACGCAGTATTTT.

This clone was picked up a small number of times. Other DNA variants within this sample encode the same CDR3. In DNA form, the CDR3 reads TGTGCCAGCAGGGGACAGGGCAATCAGCCCCAGCATTTT. It yields the protein CASRGQGNQPQHF. The chain recombines TRBV6-5 with TRBJ1-5; TRBD1 matches 8 bases. The germline gives CDR1 MNHEY, CDR2 SVGAGI. This CDR3 has 13 residues. V dropped 6 bases and J dropped 2; count of bases not matched to a gene: 0.

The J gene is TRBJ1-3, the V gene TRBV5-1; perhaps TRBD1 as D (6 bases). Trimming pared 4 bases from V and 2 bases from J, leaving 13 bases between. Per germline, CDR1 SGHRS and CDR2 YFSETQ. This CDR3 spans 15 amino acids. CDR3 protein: CASSPAQGAGNTIYF. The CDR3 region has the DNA TGCGCCAGCAGCCCAGCACAGGGAGCTGGAAACACCATATATTTT.

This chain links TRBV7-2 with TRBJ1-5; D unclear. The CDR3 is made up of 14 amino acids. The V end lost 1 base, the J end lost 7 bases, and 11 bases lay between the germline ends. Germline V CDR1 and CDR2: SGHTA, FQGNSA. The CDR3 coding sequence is TGTGCCAGCAGCTTAGTTGGGAGCATCCAGCCCCAGCATTTT. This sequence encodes CASSLVGSIQPQHF. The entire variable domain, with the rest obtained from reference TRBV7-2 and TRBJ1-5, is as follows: GAGVSQSPSNKVTEKGKDVELRCDPISGHTALYWYRQSLGQGLEFLIYFQGNSAPDKSGLPSDRFSAERTGGSVSTLTIQRTQQEDSAVYLCASSLVGSIQPQHFGDGTRLSIL.

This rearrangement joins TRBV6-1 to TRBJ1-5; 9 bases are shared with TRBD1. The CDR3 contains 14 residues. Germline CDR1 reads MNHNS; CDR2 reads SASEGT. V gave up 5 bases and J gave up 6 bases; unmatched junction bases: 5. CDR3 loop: CASSTYRGPQPQHF. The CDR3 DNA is TGTGCCAGCAGTACATACAGGGGGCCTCAGCCCCAGCATTTT.

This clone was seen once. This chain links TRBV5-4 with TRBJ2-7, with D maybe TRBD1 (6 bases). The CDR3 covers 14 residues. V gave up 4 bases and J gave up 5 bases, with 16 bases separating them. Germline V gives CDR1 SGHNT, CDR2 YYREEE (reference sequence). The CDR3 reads CASSSTGKLDEQYF. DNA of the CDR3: TGTGCCAGCAGCAGTACAGGGAAATTGGACGAGCAGTACTTC.

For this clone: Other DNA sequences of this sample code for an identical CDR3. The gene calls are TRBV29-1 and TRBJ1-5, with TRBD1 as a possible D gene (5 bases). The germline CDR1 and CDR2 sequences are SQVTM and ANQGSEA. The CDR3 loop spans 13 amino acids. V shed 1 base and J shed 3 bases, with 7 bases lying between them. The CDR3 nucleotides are TGCAGCGTTGAAGGGGGACCCAATCAGCCCCAGCATTTT. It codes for CSVEGGPNQPQHF.

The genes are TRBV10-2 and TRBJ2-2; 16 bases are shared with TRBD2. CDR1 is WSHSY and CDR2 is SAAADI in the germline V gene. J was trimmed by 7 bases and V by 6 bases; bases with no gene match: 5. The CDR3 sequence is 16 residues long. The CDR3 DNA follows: TGCGCCAGCAGGGGACTAGCGGGGGGGCCTGGCGGGGAGCTGTTTTTT. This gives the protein CASRGLAGGPGGELFF.